This entry lists 18 T cell receptor beta chains sequenced from one sample in a study of human T cells and chemical hapten exposure. TCRdb redid the calling of the RACE reads with MiXCR, one entry per CDR3 protein. The data hold about 73,000 distinct CDR3 sequences, with 7.5% to 9.5% observed a single time. Time point reported: patch test 2, 6 weeks after DPC sensitization. The treatment here: therapeutic diphenylcyclopropenone sensitization with weekly scalp DPC. The specimen was whole blood, collected in connection with sensitization to the hapten diphenylcyclopropenone (DPC). These receptors all stem from a woman aged 45-65 years with alopecia areata. Some clones in this sample may be carry-over from other donors' samples.

This clonotype has ten or more counts. The chain recombines TRBV29-1 with TRBJ2-2; maybe TRBD1 (5 bases). This CDR3 has 12 residues. V lost 2 bases to trimming and J lost 6 bases, with 7 bases between them. Germline CDR1 and CDR2: SQVTM and ANQGSEA. The CDR3 is CSVEKGSGELFF. The CDR3 coding sequence is TGCAGCGTTGAAAAGGGGTCCGGGGAGCTGTTTTTT.

This clonotype was picked up many times. CDR3 protein: CASRDQRGSTDTQYF. CDR3 DNA: TGTGCCAGCAGGGACCAGCGGGGTAGCACAGATACGCAGTATTTT. The genes are TRBV5-8 and TRBJ2-3; 7 nucleotides line up with TRBD2. Germline V CDR1 and CDR2: SGHTS, YDEGEE. The CDR3 has 15 amino acids. After removal of 5 bases from V and 0 bases from J, the junction contained 6 bases not matched to a gene.

In this sample, this clonotype turned up a few times. The rearrangement joins TRBV6-5 to TRBJ2-3; TRBD2 is a possible D gene (8 bases). The germline V gene encodes CDR1 MNHEY and CDR2 SVGAGI. This CDR3 has 15 residues. V was trimmed by 11 bases and J by 8 bases, leaving 26 bases between them. CDR3: CAVGGGGTYGGTQYF. In DNA form, the CDR3 reads TGTGCCGTAGGGGGCGGGGGGACATACGGGGGTACGCAGTATTTT.

This clonotype was observed a few times. The V gene is TRBV20-1, the J gene TRBJ2-3; TRBD2 agrees at 13 bases. V gave up 0 bases and J gave up 2 bases; unmatched junction bases: 8. This CDR3 has 18 amino acids. Per germline, CDR1 DFQATT and CDR2 SNEGSKA (reference sequence). CDR3 sequence (DNA): TGCAGTGCTAGAGATTTAGTAACTAGCGGGAGGGCCACAGATACGCAGTATTTT. It specifies CSARDLVTSGRATDTQYF.

At least ten counts were recorded for this clonotype. V usage is TRBV6-6 and J usage is TRBJ1-1; a weak D match, TRBD1 (5 bases). V shed 0 bases and J shed 4 bases, with 9 bases lying between them. This CDR3 has 14 amino acids. Germline-derived CDR1 and CDR2 are MNHNY and SVGAGI (reference sequence). The CDR3 protein is CASSYSSGSTEAFF. The CDR3 nucleotides are TGTGCCAGCAGTTACTCGTCAGGGTCCACTGAAGCTTTCTTT.

The chain uses TRBV27 and TRBJ1-2, with a possible D match to TRBD1 (6 bases). Germline V gene lookup returns CDR1 MNHEY and CDR2 SMNVEV (reference sequence). This CDR3 is 13 amino acids long. Between the trimmed V and J ends, which lost 3 bases and 6 bases, there was a span of 11 bases. CDR3 protein: CASSLWRGDGYTF. In DNA, the CDR3 is TGTGCCAGCAGTTTGTGGAGGGGGGATGGCTACACCTTC.

This clonotype has a handful of counts. The rearrangement joins TRBV7-2 to TRBJ1-2; unclear D gene. Trimming left V 5 bases short and J 3 bases short, with 19 bases between. The CDR3 runs to 16 residues. CDR1 is SGHTA, CDR2 FQGNSA, per germline. The CDR3: CASSAFQGPYDYGYTF. DNA for the CDR3: TGTGCCAGCAGCGCATTTCAAGGACCCTATGACTATGGCTACACCTTC. The full variable domain, its missing parts supplied by reference TRBV7-2 and TRBJ1-2, is GAGVSQSPSNKVTEKGKDVELRCDPISGHTALYWYRQSLGQGLEFLIYFQGNSAPDKSGLPSDRFSAERTGGSVSTLTIQRTQQEDSAVYLCASSAFQGPYDYGYTFGSGTRLTVV.

The chain is built from TRBV18 and TRBJ2-1, with TRBD2 matching 7 bases. After removal of 1 base from V and 5 bases from J, the junction contained 2 bases not matched to a gene. The CDR3 runs to 14 residues. CDR1 and CDR2 (germline): KGHSH, LQKENI. CDR3 region: CASSPRAGDNEQFF. CDR3 in DNA: TGTGCCAGCTCACCACGGGCGGGGGACAATGAGCAGTTCTTC.

This clonotype was observed a few times. The V gene is TRBV29-1, the J gene TRBJ2-7; D is unclear. The CDR3 spans 14 residues. The V end was cut by 0 bases, the J end by 1 base, with 10 bases between. Per the germline V gene, CDR1 is SQVTM and CDR2 is ANQGSEA. CDR3 bases: TGCAGCGTTGAAGATGGCAGTGATTCCTACGAGCAGTACTTC. It translates to CSVEDGSDSYEQYF.

The J gene is TRBJ1-4, the V gene TRBV6-1; 8 nucleotides align to TRBD1. Germline V gives CDR1 MNHNS, CDR2 SASEGT. This CDR3 comprises 14 residues. Trimming cost V 1 base and J 7 bases; bases outside gene matches: 2. The CDR3 sequence is CASSEGTGSEKLFF. As DNA, the CDR3 is TGTGCCAGCAGTGAAGGGACAGGGAGTGAAAAACTGTTTTTT.

The chain uses TRBV6-2 or TRBV6-3 and TRBJ2-2; a possible D gene is TRBD2 (5 bases). Trimming removed 9 bases from V and 3 bases from J, with 8 bases in between. Germline CDR1 MNHEY, CDR2 SVGEGT. The CDR3 is 12 residues long. As DNA, the CDR3 is TGTGCCAGATCGGAGGACACCGGGGAGCTGTTTTTT. Residues: CARSEDTGELFF.

This clonotype was seen a handful of times. The gene calls are TRBV18 and TRBJ1-1; D is possibly TRBD1 (5 bases). Germline CDR1 reads KGHSH; CDR2 reads LQKENI. Trimming stripped 8 bases from V and 4 bases from J, with 14 bases between. The CDR3 spans 13 residues. The CDR3 DNA sequence: TGTGCCAGCGCGCCGGGGGTTAGCACTGAAGCTTTCTTT. Translated, it gives CASAPGVSTEAFF.

This clonotype was seen repeatedly, ten times or more. V gene TRBV5-1 combines with J gene TRBJ2-3; 9 bases align to TRBD1. The CDR3 totals 16 residues. The germline CDR1 and CDR2 sequences are SGHRS and YFSETQ. Trimming removed 3 bases from V and 5 bases from J; junction bases left unmatched: 10. The CDR3 spells CASSSGQGSFGDTQYF. For the CDR3, the DNA is TGCGCCAGCAGCTCGGGACAGGGAAGTTTCGGAGATACGCAGTATTTT.

The sample holds a few counts of this clonotype. The rearrangement links TRBV6-1 to TRBJ1-4; D call uncertain. This CDR3 is built from 13 residues. Germline V gene data show CDR1 as MNHNS and CDR2 as SASEGT. V dropped 8 bases and J dropped 7 bases, with 14 bases sitting between them. The chain's CDR3 is CASVRNWGEKLFF. The CDR3 coding sequence is TGTGCCAGCGTGAGGAATTGGGGTGAAAAACTGTTTTTT.

This clonotype was observed a few times. The V and J genes are TRBV5-1 and TRBJ2-3; the D is unclear. The CDR3 totals 15 residues. CDR1 is SGHRS, CDR2 YFSETQ, per germline. The V end was cut by 0 bases, the J end by 5 bases, with 13 bases between. In DNA, the CDR3 is TGCGCCAGCAGCTTGGGGCAGCCAAGTGGAGATACGCAGTATTTT. Translation: CASSLGQPSGDTQYF.

The J gene is TRBJ1-3, the V gene TRBV29-1; possible D gene TRBD1, 5 bases. Germline V gives CDR1 SQVTM, CDR2 ANQGSEA. This CDR3 region has 14 residues. V was cut by 3 bases and J by 4 bases, with 13 bases left in between. The CDR3 nucleotides are TGCAGCGTTGATCGGGGGAATGCAGGAAACACCATATATTTT. Protein product: CSVDRGNAGNTIYF.

This clonotype has more than one count but fewer than ten. The rearrangement links TRBV27 to TRBJ1-2; TRBD1 is a possible D gene (5 bases). Trimming stripped 7 bases from V and 0 bases from J, with 15 bases between. This CDR3 has 15 residues. The V gene's germline CDR1 is MNHEY and CDR2 SMNVEV (reference sequence). The CDR3 spells CASNAAGKTNYGYTF. The CDR3 DNA is TGTGCCAGCAACGCCGCAGGGAAGACTAACTATGGCTACACCTTC.

This clonotype was seen a few times. The chain is built from TRBV29-1 and TRBJ2-5; 10 bases agree with TRBD2. Germline V CDR1 and CDR2: SQVTM, ANQGSEA. This CDR3 region has 14 residues. After removal of 4 bases from V and 5 bases from J, the junction contained 7 bases not matched to a gene. CDR3 loop: CSVGYAAGGETQYF. The DNA for the CDR3 is TGCAGCGTTGGTTATGCAGCGGGGGGGGAGACCCAGTACTTC.